The 19 T cell receptor beta chains presented below share a single source sample, sequenced in a study of T cells after posttransplantation cyclophosphamide. The protocol was immunoSEQ multiplex PCR, while the TCRdb copy is restricted to in-frame clones and leaves out a portion. Of under 6,500 clones listed, about 94% are singletons. Sequencing used CD4+ T cells sorted from bone marrow. The receptors come from a woman aged 55 to 70 in good health, CMV-negative, and a related stem cell transplant donor.

The chain couples TRBV7-2 to TRBJ2-2; D may be TRBD1 (7 bases). V lost 3 bases to trimming and J lost 4 bases, with 15 bases between them. This CDR3 contains 16 residues. Germline values: CDR1 SGHTA, CDR2 FQGNSA. Here the CDR3 DNA reads TGTGCCAGCAGCTTGTTGGAGGGGGCTGGCACCGGGGAGCTGTTTTTT. Amino acids: CASSLLEGAGTGELFF.

This chain uses TRBV11-1 with TRBJ2-5; TRBD1 agrees at 7 bases. The CDR3 has 16 residues. Germline CDR1 reads SGHAT; CDR2 reads FQDESV (reference sequence). With 2 bases clipped from V and 4 bases from J, the junction kept 10 bases outside the gene matches. CDR3 region: CASSLFRGGMRETQYF. CDR3 nucleotide sequence: TGTGCCAGCAGCTTATTTCGAGGGGGCATGCGAGAGACCCAGTACTTC.

The chain combines TRBV4-2 with TRBJ2-4; possibly TRBD2 for D (6 bases). CDR1 LGHNA and CDR2 YNFKEQ come from the germline V gene. This CDR3 comprises 18 residues. The V and J ends lost 4 bases and 0 bases respectively, with 19 bases between them. This CDR3 reads CASSPDYPPVLAKNIQYF. The CDR3 coding sequence is TGTGCCAGCAGCCCGGACTACCCTCCGGTCCTAGCCAAAAACATTCAGTACTTC.

The J gene is TRBJ2-7, the V gene TRBV18, with a weak D call TRBD2 (6 bases). The germline gives CDR1 KGHSH, CDR2 LQKENI. Trimming shortened V by 6 bases and J by 0 bases, and 15 bases separated the two germline ends. The CDR3 covers 15 residues. For the CDR3, the DNA is TGTGCCAGCTCTACCAGGGCGGGGAGCTCCTACGAGCAGTACTTC. Translating it yields CASSTRAGSSYEQYF.

The chain recombines TRBV2 with TRBJ2-7, with D possibly TRBD2 on 5 matching bases. Deletions cut 8 bases from V and 0 bases from J, with 14 bases between. Germline V gene data show CDR1 as SNHLY and CDR2 as FYNNEI. The CDR3 runs 14 residues. The DNA of the CDR3 is TGTGCCAGCCGTACAGCCGGAGGCTCCTACGAGCAGTACTTC. It is translated as CASRTAGGSYEQYF.

The CDR3 reads CASSLGASRYGYTF. Here the CDR3 DNA reads TGTGCCAGCAGCTTAGGAGCCTCGCGCTATGGCTACACCTTC. The genes are TRBV7-9 and TRBJ1-2; D call uncertain. The germline gives CDR1 SEHNR, CDR2 FQNEAQ (reference sequence). The CDR3 is 14 amino acids. V was trimmed by 1 base and J by 4 bases, leaving 10 bases between them.

This chain uses TRBV11-2 with TRBJ2-6, with D tentatively TRBD2 (5 bases). The CDR3 length is 16 residues. Germline V gene data show CDR1 as SGHAT and CDR2 as FQNNGV. The ends were cut back, 5 bases at V and 0 bases at J, with 11 bases in the middle. As DNA, the CDR3 is TGTGCCAGCAGCCCCTGGAGGATCTCTGGGGCCAACGTCCTGACTTTC. Translating gives CASSPWRISGANVLTF.

J is TRBJ2-5 and V is TRBV5-6; maybe TRBD2 (5 bases). Germline V gene lookup returns CDR1 SGHDT and CDR2 YYEEEE. The length of the CDR3 is 15 residues. Trimming took off 6 bases at V and 2 bases at J, with 17 bases between the two ends. DNA for the CDR3: TGTGCCAGCACCGATGTGGGAGAGATTCAAGAGACCCAGTACTTC. Translated, it gives CASTDVGEIQETQYF.

V is TRBV2 and J is TRBJ2-1; 10 nucleotides align to TRBD2. The CDR3 sequence is 14 residues long. Looked up from germline, CDR1 is SNHLY and CDR2 is FYNNEI. With V trimmed by 8 bases and J by 2 bases, 3 bases remained unmatched. The CDR3 sequence: CASSSGGAYNEQFF. The CDR3 DNA reads TGTGCCAGCTCGAGCGGGGGGGCCTACAATGAGCAGTTCTTC. The complete variable domain, with remaining parts taken from reference TRBV2 and TRBJ2-1, reads EPEVTQTPSHQVTQMGQEVILRCVPISNHLYFYWYRQILGQKVEFLVSFYNNEISEKSEIFDDQFSVERPDGSNFTLKIRSTKLEDSAMYFCASSSGGAYNEQFFGPGTRLTVL.

The chain recombines TRBV19 with TRBJ1-5, with 11 bases fitting TRBD1. CDR1 and CDR2 from the germline V gene are LNHDA and SQIVND (reference sequence). With 10 bases clipped from V and 5 bases from J, the junction kept 13 bases outside the gene matches. CDR3 length: 16 residues. This chain's CDR3 is CATKNRDRGVDQPQHF. CDR3 bases: TGTGCCACTAAAAACCGGGACAGGGGGGTCGATCAGCCCCAGCATTTT.

The chain couples TRBV6-5 to TRBJ2-7; 11 bases map to TRBD2. After removal of 0 bases from V and 6 bases from J, the junction contained 7 bases not matched to a gene. Germline CDR1 reads MNHEY; CDR2 reads SVGAGI. This CDR3 is built from 16 residues. DNA of the CDR3: TGTGCCAGCAGTTACTCCCTACTAGCGGGAGTCCTCGAGCAGTACTTC. Amino acids: CASSYSLLAGVLEQYF.

The chain uses TRBV15 and TRBJ2-1; TRBD1 aligns across 8 bases. Germline CDR1 is LNHNV and CDR2 is YYDKDF (reference sequence). V lost 0 bases to trimming and J lost 5 bases; unmatched junction nucleotides: 3. The CDR3 is 15 amino acids. CDR3 protein: CATSRDTGGHNEQFF. For the CDR3, the DNA is TGTGCCACCAGCAGAGATACAGGGGGACACAATGAGCAGTTCTTC.

The rearrangement uses TRBV5-6 and TRBJ2-3, with TRBD2 matching over 9 bases. The germline gives CDR1 SGHDT, CDR2 YYEEEE. This CDR3 region has 15 residues. With V trimmed by 2 bases and J by 2 bases, 3 bases remained unmatched. The CDR3 DNA is TGTGCCAGCAGCTTTGGGGGACTAGCCACAGATACGCAGTATTTT. This translates into CASSFGGLATDTQYF.

The chain links TRBV27 to TRBJ1-5, with 9 bases identical to TRBD1. The germline V gene encodes CDR1 MNHEY and CDR2 SMNVEV (reference sequence). The CDR3 contains 17 residues. V lost 4 bases and J lost 4; bases outside the gene matches: 11. In DNA form, the CDR3 reads TGTGCCAGCAGTTCGGCCGGGACAGGGCGTTTTAATCAGCCCCAGCATTTT. This codes for CASSSAGTGRFNQPQHF.

This chain uses TRBV7-8 with TRBJ2-1; TRBD1 aligns across 9 bases. This CDR3 has 15 residues. Per germline, CDR1 SGHVS and CDR2 FQNEAQ. The V segment lost 5 bases and the J segment 0 bases; nucleotides outside the gene matches: 2. CDR3 amino acids: CASSQDRGSYNEQFF. The CDR3 nucleotides are TGTGCCAGCAGCCAGGACAGGGGCTCCTACAATGAGCAGTTCTTC.

The chain uses TRBV14 and TRBJ1-2, with TRBD1 as a possible D gene (6 bases). The V end lost 0 bases, the J end lost 6 bases, and 14 bases lay between the germline ends. Germline V gene lookup returns CDR1 SGHDN and CDR2 FVKESK. CDR3 length: 15 residues. The CDR3 bases are TGTGCCAGCAGCCAAGAGACATGGCCAGGGGATGGCTACACCTTC. As protein: CASSQETWPGDGYTF.

This chain connects TRBV4-3 to TRBJ2-1, with D perhaps matching TRBD2 (6 bases). V was pared by 0 bases and J by 5 bases, with 14 bases between. The CDR3 extends over 16 amino acids. The V gene's germline CDR1 is LGHNA and CDR2 YSLEER. The CDR3, as DNA: TGCGCCAGCAGCCAAGATGTGGGAGGCTATCACAATGAGCAGTTCTTC. Translation gives CASSQDVGGYHNEQFF.

J is TRBJ2-1 and V is TRBV7-2; no definite D call. The CDR3 consists of 11 residues. Germline CDR1 and CDR2: SGHTA and FQGNSA. V lost 5 bases and J lost 7, with 6 bases in between. CDR3 bases: TGTGCCAGCAGCCCTACTAATGAGCAGTTCTTC. It specifies CASSPTNEQFF.

This chain connects TRBV11-2 to TRBJ1-5, with TRBD1 matching 7 bases. The CDR3 consists of 13 residues. The junction had 4 bases not matched to a gene; V was cut back by 5 bases and J by 6 bases. CDR1 is SGHAT and CDR2 is FQNNGV in the germline V gene. This CDR3 is CASSKTGFQPQHF. DNA for the CDR3: TGTGCCAGCAGCAAGACAGGGTTTCAGCCCCAGCATTTT.